This TCR beta chain is drawn from a study of T cells after yellow fever vaccination. Whole-study findings and limits: Reappearing after the booster were most of the clones from primary vaccination (roughly 96% CD4, 88% CD8). Peak timing came faster in the weaker secondary response, day 5 versus 15. Overlap between CD4 and CD8 compartments was detected for a small share of clonotypes.

This clonotype was observed at least ten times. Its antigen remains unidentified. CDR3 length: 14 residues. Germline CDR1 is SGHRS and CDR2 is YFSETQ. The V and J ends lost 6 bases and 8 bases respectively, with 15 bases between them. TCRdb processed the 5' RACE reads anew with MiXCR; each CDR3 protein has one entry. This table has a few hundred thousand distinct CDR3 sequences, almost 4% appearing once. This clonotype was obtained from a man between 18 and 35 years old who received the YFV17D yellow fever vaccine. The material sequenced was PBMCs, taken 5 days after the yellow fever booster vaccination. The chain couples TRBV5-1 to TRBJ1-6; D unresolved. The CDR3 sequence is CASTSGEDHSPLHF. The CDR3 nucleotides are TGCGCCAGCACATCCGGGGAGGACCATTCACCCCTCCACTTT. The full variable domain, in which reference TRBV5-1 and TRBJ1-6 provide the parts outside the CDR3, is KAGVTQTPRYLIKTRGQQVTLSCSPISGHRSVSWYQQTPGQGLQFLFEYFSETQRNKGNFPGRFSGRQFSNSRSEMNVSTLELGDSALYLCASTSGEDHSPLHFGNGTRLTVT.